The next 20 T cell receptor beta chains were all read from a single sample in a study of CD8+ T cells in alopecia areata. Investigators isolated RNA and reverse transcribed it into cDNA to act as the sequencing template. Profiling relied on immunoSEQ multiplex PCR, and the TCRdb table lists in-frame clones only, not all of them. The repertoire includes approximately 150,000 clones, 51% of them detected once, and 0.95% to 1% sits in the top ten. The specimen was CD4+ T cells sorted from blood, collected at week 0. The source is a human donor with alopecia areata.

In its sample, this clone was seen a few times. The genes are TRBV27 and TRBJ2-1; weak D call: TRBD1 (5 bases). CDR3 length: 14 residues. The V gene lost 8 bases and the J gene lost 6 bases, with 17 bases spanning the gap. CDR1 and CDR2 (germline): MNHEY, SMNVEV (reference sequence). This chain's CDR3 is CASYEWGSSNEQFF. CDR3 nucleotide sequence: TGTGCCAGCTACGAATGGGGCAGCAGCAATGAGCAGTTCTTC.

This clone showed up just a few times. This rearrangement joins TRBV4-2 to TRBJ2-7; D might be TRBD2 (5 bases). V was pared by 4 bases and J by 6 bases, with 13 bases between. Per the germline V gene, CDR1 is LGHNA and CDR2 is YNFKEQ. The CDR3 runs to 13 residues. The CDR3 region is CASSRKIGGEQYF. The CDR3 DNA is TGTGCCAGCAGCCGCAAGATAGGAGGCGAGCAGTACTTC.

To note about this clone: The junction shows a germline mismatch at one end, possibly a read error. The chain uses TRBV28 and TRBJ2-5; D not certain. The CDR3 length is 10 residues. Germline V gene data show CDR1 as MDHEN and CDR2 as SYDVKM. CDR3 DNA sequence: TGTGCCAGCGGTCGAGAGGCCCAGTACTTC. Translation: CASGREAQYF.

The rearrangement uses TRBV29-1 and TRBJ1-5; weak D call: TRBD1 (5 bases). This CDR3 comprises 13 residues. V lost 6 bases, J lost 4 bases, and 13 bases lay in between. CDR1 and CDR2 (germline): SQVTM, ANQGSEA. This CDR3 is CSVTGVGNQPQHF. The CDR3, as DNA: TGCAGCGTGACGGGGGTGGGTAATCAGCCCCAGCATTTT. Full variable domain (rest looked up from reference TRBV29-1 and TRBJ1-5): SAVISQKPSRDICQRGTSLTIQCQVDSQVTMMFWYRQQPGQSLTLIATANQGSEATYESGFVIDKFPISRPNLTFSTLTVSNMSPEDSSIYLCSVTGVGNQPQHFGDGTRLSIL.

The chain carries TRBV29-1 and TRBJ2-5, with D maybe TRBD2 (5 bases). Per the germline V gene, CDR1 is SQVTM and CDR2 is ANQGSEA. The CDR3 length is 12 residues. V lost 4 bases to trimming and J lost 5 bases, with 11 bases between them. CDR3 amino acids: CSVADSGETQYF. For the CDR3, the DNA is TGCAGCGTTGCGGACTCGGGGGAGACCCAGTACTTC. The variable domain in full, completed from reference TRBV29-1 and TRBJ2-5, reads SAVISQKPSRDICQRGTSLTIQCQVDSQVTMMFWYRQQPGQSLTLIATANQGSEATYESGFVIDKFPISRPNLTFSTLTVSNMSPEDSSIYLCSVADSGETQYFGPGTRLLVL.

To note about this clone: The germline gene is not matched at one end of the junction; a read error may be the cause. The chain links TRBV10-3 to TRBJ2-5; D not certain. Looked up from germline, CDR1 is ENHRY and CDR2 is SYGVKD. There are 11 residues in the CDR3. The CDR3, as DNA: TGTGCCAGCAGTTTCCAAGAGACCCAGTACTTC. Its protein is CASSFQETQYF.

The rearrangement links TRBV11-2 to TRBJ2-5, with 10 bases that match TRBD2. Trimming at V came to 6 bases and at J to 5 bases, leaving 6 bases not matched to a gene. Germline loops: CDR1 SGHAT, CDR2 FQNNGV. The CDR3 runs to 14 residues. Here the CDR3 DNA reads TGTGCCAGCAGACTTGGACTAGCGGACGAGACCCAGTACTTC. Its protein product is CASRLGLADETQYF.

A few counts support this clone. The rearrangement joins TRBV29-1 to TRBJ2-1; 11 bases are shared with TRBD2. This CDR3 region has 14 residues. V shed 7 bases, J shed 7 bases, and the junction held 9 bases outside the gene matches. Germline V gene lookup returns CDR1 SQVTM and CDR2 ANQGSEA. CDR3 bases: TGCAGCGCCGAAACTAGCGGGAGTGGTAATGAGCAGTTCTTC. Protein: CSAETSGSGNEQFF.

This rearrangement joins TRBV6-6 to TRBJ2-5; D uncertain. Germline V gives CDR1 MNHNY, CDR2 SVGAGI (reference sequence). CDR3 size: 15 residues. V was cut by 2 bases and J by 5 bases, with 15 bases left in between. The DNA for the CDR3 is TGTGCCAGCAGTTACCGGGCGGCGGATCGGGAGACCCAGTACTTC. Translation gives CASSYRAADRETQYF.

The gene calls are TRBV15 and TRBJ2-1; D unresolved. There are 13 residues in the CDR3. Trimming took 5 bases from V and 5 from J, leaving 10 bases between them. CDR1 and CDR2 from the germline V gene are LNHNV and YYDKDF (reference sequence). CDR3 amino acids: CATSLLLDNEQFF. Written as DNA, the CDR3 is TGTGCCACCAGCCTCCTACTTGACAATGAGCAGTTCTTC.

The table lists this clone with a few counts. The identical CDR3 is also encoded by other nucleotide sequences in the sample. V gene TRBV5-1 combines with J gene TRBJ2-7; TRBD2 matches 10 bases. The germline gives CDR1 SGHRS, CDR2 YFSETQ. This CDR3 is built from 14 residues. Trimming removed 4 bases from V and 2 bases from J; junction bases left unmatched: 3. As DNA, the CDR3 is TGCGCCAGCAGCCTTAGCGGGGGGACCTACGAGCAGTACTTC. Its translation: CASSLSGGTYEQYF.

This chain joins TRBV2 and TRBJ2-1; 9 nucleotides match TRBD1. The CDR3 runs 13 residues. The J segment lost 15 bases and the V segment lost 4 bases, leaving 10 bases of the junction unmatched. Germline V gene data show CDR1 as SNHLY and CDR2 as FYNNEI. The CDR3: CASSAAWDRDPFF. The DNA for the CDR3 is TGTGCCAGCAGTGCCGCGTGGGACAGGGACCCGTTCTTC.

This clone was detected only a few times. The CDR3 DNA is TGTGCCAGCAGCGGAACGGGATTGGCACAAGAGACCCAGTACTTC. Its translation is CASSGTGLAQETQYF. The chain combines TRBV5-6 with TRBJ2-5, with a possible D match to TRBD2 (5 bases). V was shortened by 4 bases and J by 2 bases, with 15 bases between the two germline ends. The CDR3 is 15 amino acids. Germline CDR1 and CDR2: SGHDT and YYEEEE.

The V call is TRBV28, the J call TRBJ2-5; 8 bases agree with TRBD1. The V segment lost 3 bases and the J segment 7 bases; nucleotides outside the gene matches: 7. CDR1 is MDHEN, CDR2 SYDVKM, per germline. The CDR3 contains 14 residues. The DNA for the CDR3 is TGTGCCAGCAGTTTTACAGGGGGGCGTGTGACCCAGTACTTC. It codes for CASSFTGGRVTQYF.

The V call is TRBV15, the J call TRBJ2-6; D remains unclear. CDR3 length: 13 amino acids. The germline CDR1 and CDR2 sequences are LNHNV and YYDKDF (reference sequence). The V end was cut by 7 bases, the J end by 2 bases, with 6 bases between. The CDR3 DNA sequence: TGTGCCACCAATCAAGCTGGGGCCAACGTCCTGACTTTC. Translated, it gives CATNQAGANVLTF.

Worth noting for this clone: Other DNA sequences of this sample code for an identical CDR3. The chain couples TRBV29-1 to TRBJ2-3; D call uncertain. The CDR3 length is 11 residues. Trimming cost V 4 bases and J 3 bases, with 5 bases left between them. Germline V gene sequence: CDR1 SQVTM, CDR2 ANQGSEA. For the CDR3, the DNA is TGCAGCGTTGGTGGTACAGATACGCAGTATTTT. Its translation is CSVGGTDTQYF.

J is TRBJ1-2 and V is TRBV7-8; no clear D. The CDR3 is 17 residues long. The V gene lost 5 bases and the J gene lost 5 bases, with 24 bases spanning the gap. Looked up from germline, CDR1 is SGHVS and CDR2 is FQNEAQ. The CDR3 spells CASSPRVSGSKAYGYTF. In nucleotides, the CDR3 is TGTGCCAGCAGCCCAAGGGTGAGCGGAAGCAAAGCGTATGGCTACACCTTC.

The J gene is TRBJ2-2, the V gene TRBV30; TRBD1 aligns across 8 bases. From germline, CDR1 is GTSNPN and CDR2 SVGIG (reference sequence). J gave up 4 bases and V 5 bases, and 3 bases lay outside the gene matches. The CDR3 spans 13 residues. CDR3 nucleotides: TGTGCCTGGGAGACAGGGGTCACCGGGGAGCTGTTTTTT. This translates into CAWETGVTGELFF.

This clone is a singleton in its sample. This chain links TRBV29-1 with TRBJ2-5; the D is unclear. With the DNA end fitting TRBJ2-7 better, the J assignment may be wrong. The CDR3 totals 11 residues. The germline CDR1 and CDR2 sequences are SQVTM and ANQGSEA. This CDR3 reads CSVETSYEQYF. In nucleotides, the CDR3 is TGCAGCGTTGAGACCTCCTACGAGCAGTACTTC.

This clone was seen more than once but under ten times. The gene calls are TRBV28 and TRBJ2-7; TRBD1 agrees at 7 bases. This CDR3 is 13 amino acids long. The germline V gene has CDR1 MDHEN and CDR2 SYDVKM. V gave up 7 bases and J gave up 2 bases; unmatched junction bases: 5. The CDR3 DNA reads TGTGCCAGCAATAGGGGGCCGACCTACGAGCAGTACTTC. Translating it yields CASNRGPTYEQYF.